This T cell receptor (beta chain) is from a study of blood T cells in healthy people across ages. Peripheral blood was drawn, approximately 9.4 milliliters per donor. Each sample gave at least 6.5 million isolated PBMCs. Findings and caveats of the study: Older individuals had lower TCR beta diversity per million T cells (the decline was roughly linear).

V was pared by 8 bases and J by 10 bases, with 13 bases of the junction left unmatched. The CDR3 contains 12 residues. CDR1 DFQATT and CDR2 SNEGSKA come from the germline V gene (reference sequence). A sample-barcoded 5' primer and a J-beta primer mix were used in a second PCR of about 7 to 12 cycles. One entry per CDR3 protein, called by TCRdb with MiXCR from the 5' RACE reads. The sample lists hundreds of thousands of distinct CDR3 sequences, around 43% occurring once. Turning to this clonotype: The antigen remains undetermined.

Specimen: blood. J is TRBJ1-1 and V is TRBV20-1; the match to TRBD1 covers 7 bases. The receptor was derived from a man aged 55 to 70 in good health. In nucleotides, the CDR3 is TGCAGTTCAGCAAGACAGGGACTAAGAGCTTTCTTT. It is translated as CSSARQGLRAFF.